The T cell receptor (beta chain) described here comes from a study of blood T cell repertoires in COVID-19. Looking at the study overall: Spain, Italy and the United States supplied samples that represented acute and convalescent COVID-19. T cells, B-cell-depleted T cells, or PBMCs supplied cDNA or gDNA.

Trimming cost V 2 bases and J 5 bases, with 8 bases left between them. CDR3 length: 13 amino acids. Germline V gene sequence: CDR1 SGHTA, CDR2 FQGNSA. Recruitment covered about 26 US areas and drew participants whose ages spanned about 18 to 100 years. Participant reports of clinical history set cohort assignment. TCRdb's table, derived via immunoSEQ multiplex PCR, lists solely in-frame clones and lacks some. Among roughly 370,000 clones listed, roughly 89% were seen once. The sequence derives from a woman aged 45 to 65 who had recovered from COVID-19. Sequencing input: PBMCs or T cells enriched from blood (not recorded which). The V gene is TRBV7-2, the J gene TRBJ2-3; D is ambiguous. The CDR3: CASSLRVRDTQYF. CDR3 sequence (DNA): TGTGCCAGCAGCTTAAGAGTTCGAGATACGCAGTATTTT.